Shown below are 18 T cell receptor beta chains from a single sample sequenced in a study of cytomegalovirus exposure and HLA in healthy donors. With 60 Vbeta and 13 Jbeta primers, the PCR was carried out. Clones were read by immunoSEQ multiplex PCR, and TCRdb kept only the in-frame ones, dropping some. This sample carries some 120,000 clones, roughly 70% of them seen once, and the ten largest clones take 1.6%. Material: PBMCs. Every receptor here comes from a woman younger than 30 in good health and CMV-seronegative.

The J gene is TRBJ2-2, the V gene TRBV30, with 10 bases fitting TRBD2. CDR1 is GTSNPN, CDR2 SVGIG, per germline (reference sequence). Trimming took 4 bases from V and 5 from J; bases not matched to a gene: 7. The CDR3 spans 15 residues. In DNA, the CDR3 is TGTGCCTGGACTAGCGGGGGCCCCGGAACCGGGGAGCTGTTTTTT. Its translation: CAWTSGGPGTGELFF.

This chain connects TRBV19 to TRBJ2-1; D is possibly TRBD1 (6 bases). Looked up from germline, CDR1 is LNHDA and CDR2 is SQIVND (reference sequence). This CDR3 contains 16 residues. Trimming pared 7 bases from V and 6 bases from J, leaving 22 bases between. The CDR3 protein is CASNPDRSRHFNEQFF. Written as DNA, the CDR3 is TGTGCCAGTAACCCGGACAGATCTAGACACTTCAATGAGCAGTTCTTC. The whole variable domain, filled in from reference TRBV19 and TRBJ2-1, reads DGGITQSPKYLFRKEGQNVTLSCEQNLNHDAMYWYRQDPGQGLRLIYYSQIVNDFQKGDIAEGYSVSREKKESFPLTVTSAQKNPTAFYLCASNPDRSRHFNEQFFGPGTRLTVL.

The chain has TRBV19 and TRBJ1-1, with a weak D call TRBD1 (5 bases). Germline V gives CDR1 LNHDA, CDR2 SQIVND (reference sequence). The CDR3 loop spans 13 amino acids. Trimming cost V 5 bases and J 4 bases, with 11 bases left between them. The CDR3 region is CASSPGVGTEAFF. CDR3 nucleotide sequence: TGTGCCAGTAGTCCGGGGGTAGGCACTGAAGCTTTCTTT.

A single count supports this clone. The chain links TRBV6-5 to TRBJ1-1; tentatively, D is TRBD1 (6 bases). The germline V gene has CDR1 MNHEY and CDR2 SVGAGI. V was shortened by 5 bases and J by 4 bases, with 17 bases between the two germline ends. This CDR3 contains 15 residues. This CDR3 is CASSRTVGFGTEAFF. In nucleotides, the CDR3 is TGTGCCAGCAGTCGGACAGTGGGCTTCGGCACTGAAGCTTTCTTT.

Only a few counts were recorded for this clone. The V gene is TRBV2, the J gene TRBJ1-5; D may be TRBD1 (6 bases). Per germline, CDR1 SNHLY and CDR2 FYNNEI. The CDR3 loop spans 16 amino acids. Trimming took 6 bases from V and 1 from J, leaving 16 bases between them. CDR3: CASSLSGGRSNQPQHF. The CDR3 DNA reads TGTGCCAGCAGCCTCTCGGGGGGCAGGAGCAATCAGCCCCAGCATTTT.

V is TRBV7-8 and J is TRBJ1-2, with D perhaps TRBD1 (6 bases). V gave up 2 bases and J gave up 4 bases, with 11 bases separating them. The CDR3 length is 14 residues. In germline, CDR1 is SGHVS, CDR2 FQNEAQ. This CDR3 reads CASSLTTGSYGYTF. The CDR3 DNA is TGTGCCAGCAGCTTAACGACAGGTTCCTATGGCTACACCTTC.

This clone has only a few counts. The chain uses TRBV5-5 and TRBJ2-7; D is perhaps TRBD2 (5 bases). This CDR3 region has 13 residues. V was pared by 2 bases and J by 5 bases, with 11 bases between. CDR1 is SGHKS and CDR2 is YYEKEE in the germline V gene (reference sequence). The chain's CDR3 is CASSFTIGDEQYF. The CDR3 nucleotides read TGTGCCAGCAGCTTCACGATCGGGGACGAGCAGTACTTC.

A few counts support this clone. The gene calls are TRBV6-4 and TRBJ2-3; 8 positions match TRBD2. This CDR3 region has 14 residues. Germline V lookup: CDR1 MRHNA, CDR2 SNTAGT. V shed 0 bases and J 4 bases; nucleotides not matched to a gene: 0. The DNA for the CDR3 is TGTGCCAGCAGTGACTCTAGCGGGGCAGATACGCAGTATTTT. Translating gives CASSDSSGADTQYF.

The chain couples TRBV5-1 to TRBJ2-1; 8 nucleotides agree with TRBD1. The germline gives CDR1 SGHRS, CDR2 YFSETQ. V gave up 3 bases and J gave up 8 bases; unmatched junction bases: 13. The CDR3 is 16 amino acids. The CDR3 protein is CASSSDRARGADEQFF. CDR3 coding DNA: TGCGCCAGCAGCTCGGACAGGGCGCGAGGTGCGGATGAGCAGTTCTTC.

This clone occurred a few times. The chain is built from TRBV5-1 and TRBJ1-1; 10 bases align to TRBD1. Germline V gene lookup returns CDR1 SGHRS and CDR2 YFSETQ. The CDR3 loop spans 16 amino acids. V lost 2 bases to trimming and J lost 1 base; unmatched junction nucleotides: 5. The chain's CDR3 is CASSLGQGGTNTEAFF. The DNA for the CDR3 is TGCGCCAGCAGCTTAGGACAGGGGGGGACGAACACTGAAGCTTTCTTT.

This chain joins TRBV29-1 and TRBJ2-1; 9 bases match TRBD1. The V segment lost 7 bases and the J segment 7 bases; nucleotides outside the gene matches: 5. Germline loops: CDR1 SQVTM, CDR2 ANQGSEA. This CDR3 is 12 amino acids long. The CDR3 DNA is TGCAGCGGATTGACAGGGGGGAATGAGCAGTTCTTC. Translation: CSGLTGGNEQFF.

A word on this clone: Other DNA sequences of this sample code for an identical CDR3. The rearrangement joins TRBV6-1 to TRBJ2-7, with D possibly TRBD2 on 5 matching bases. Trimming cost V 2 bases and J 3 bases, with 11 bases left between them. Germline CDR1 and CDR2: MNHNS and SASEGT. The CDR3 runs to 14 residues. The CDR3 is CASSEWTGLYEQYF. The CDR3 DNA sequence: TGTGCCAGCAGTGAATGGACTGGGCTCTACGAGCAGTACTTC.

The chain combines TRBV2 with TRBJ1-1; D unresolved. Trimming took off 5 bases at V and 7 bases at J, with 11 bases between the two ends. Germline loops: CDR1 SNHLY, CDR2 FYNNEI. This CDR3 contains 12 residues. The CDR3 region is CASSHTEIEAFF. Here the CDR3 DNA reads TGTGCCAGCAGTCACACAGAAATTGAAGCTTTCTTT.

This chain joins TRBV6-5 and TRBJ2-7; D is possibly TRBD1 (6 bases). The length of the CDR3 is 14 residues. Per the germline V gene, CDR1 is MNHEY and CDR2 is SVGAGI. Trimming took 6 bases from V and 3 from J, leaving 15 bases between them. CDR3 sequence (DNA): TGTGCCAGCAGACACAGGGTGGGGTACTACGAGCAGTACTTC. Protein product: CASRHRVGYYEQYF.

J is TRBJ1-3 and V is TRBV19; D ambiguous. This CDR3 is built from 13 residues. Germline values: CDR1 LNHDA, CDR2 SQIVND (reference sequence). Trimming took 5 bases from V and 6 from J, leaving 11 bases between them. CDR3 sequence (DNA): TGTGCCAGTAGTGCACAATCGTCAAACACCATATATTTT. It translates to CASSAQSSNTIYF.

This rearrangement joins TRBV7-8 to TRBJ2-1; no clear D. Germline CDR1 and CDR2: SGHVS and FQNEAQ. Trimming took off 0 bases at V and 3 bases at J, with 6 bases between the two ends. This CDR3 comprises 14 residues. CDR3 loop: CASSLANSYNEQFF. CDR3 in DNA: TGTGCCAGCAGCTTAGCGAACAGCTACAATGAGCAGTTCTTC. Together with reference TRBV7-8 and TRBJ2-1, the CDR3 gives the full variable domain: GAGVSQSPRYKVAKRGQDVALRCDPISGHVSLFWYQQALGQGPEFLTYFQNEAQLDKSGLPSDRFFAERPEGSVSTLKIQRTQQEDSAVYLCASSLANSYNEQFFGPGTRLTVL.

The gene calls are TRBV28 and TRBJ1-6, with D possibly matching TRBD1 (5 bases). Trimming cost V 2 bases and J 7 bases, with 18 bases left between them. This CDR3 comprises 17 residues. Germline V gene sequence: CDR1 MDHEN, CDR2 SYDVKM. DNA of the CDR3: TGTGCCAGCAGTTTAATTGGCGGGGAGGGGAGGAATTCACCCCTCCACTTT. It translates to CASSLIGGEGRNSPLHF.

This chain uses TRBV29-1 with TRBJ2-2; 8 bases map to TRBD1. The trim removed 6 bases at V and 3 bases at J, leaving 12 bases unmatched. CDR1 is SQVTM and CDR2 is ANQGSEA in the germline V gene. The CDR3 consists of 16 residues. CDR3 in DNA: TGCAGCGTCCGAACCGGGACAGGAGTCCACACCGGGGAGCTGTTTTTT. It yields the protein CSVRTGTGVHTGELFF.